This TCR beta chain stems from a study of T cell responses to AZD1222 COVID-19 vaccine. General study results and limits: Spike-specific TCR breadth and depth grew following two AZD1222 doses. Repertoire sampling occurred only after the peak T cell response. Clonal diversity may have been underestimated, and the donors were mostly white British, with more females than males. Only a handful of AZD1222 recipients tested seropositive at baseline.

The assay was immunoSEQ multiplex PCR, and TCRdb's table has in-frame clones only and misses some. Seen here are about 150,000 clones, roughly 80% observed once, and the top ten hold 4.1%. Trimming took 4 bases from V and 10 from J; bases not matched to a gene: 15. The CDR3 loop spans 17 amino acids. CDR1 and CDR2 (germline): SGHRS, YFSETQ. On this clone itself: Its antigen is not identified.

This receptor was taken from an adult in good health. Material: peripheral blood, obtained on day 0 of AZD1222 vaccination. V usage is TRBV5-1 and J usage is TRBJ1-6; 9 bases agree with TRBD1. The CDR3 DNA reads as TGCGCCAGCAGCGTCCTCGGGACAGGGTTAAAAGAATCACCCCTCCACTTT. Amino acids: CASSVLGTGLKESPLHF. The full variable domain, in which reference TRBV5-1 and TRBJ1-6 provide the parts outside the CDR3, is KAGVTQTPRYLIKTRGQQVTLSCSPISGHRSVSWYQQTPGQGLQFLFEYFSETQRNKGNFPGRFSGRQFSNSRSEMNVSTLELGDSALYLCASSVLGTGLKESPLHFGNGTRLTVT.